This T cell receptor beta chain was identified in a study of immunodeficiency (dated by TCRdb to about 2019). With regard to the full study: The repertoires were analyzed to search for VDJ recombination defects and oligoclonality. On the study overall, not on this receptor specifically: In the entropy comparisons of patients against healthy controls, patients were shown as n=3 (open circles), and an effect of thymic development was suggested only as a possibility. Severe oligoclonality, judged by top-100 and total clonotype frequencies, was seen in patient CD8+ but not CD4+ T cells. V-J pairing and productive entropy in CD4+ T cells appeared similar in patients and controls.

Fewer naive CD4 and especially CD8 T cells, with expanded effector memory subpopulations, were found in the patients. Before TCR sequencing, CD3+CD4+ T cells were sorted out of fresh PBMCs. Genomic DNA was isolated using the QIAamp DNA Blood Mini Kit and then sent out for immunoSEQ repertoire analysis. Using a standard quantity of genomic DNA template, multiplex PCR was run to amplify the CDR3 regions. The PCR products underwent sequencing on an Illumina platform. From the authors' description of their analysis: Alignment of sequences was done against a reference, and the V, D and J gene definitions came from IMGT. To get rid of PCR and sequencing errors, closely related sequences were merged using a nearest-neighbor clustering algorithm. V, D and J usage in productive unique and total sequences was analyzed using ImmunoSEQ Analyzer tools and R version 3.6.1. Imported from immuneACCESS, the table was reduced by TCRdb to in-frame sequences with V and J called. These copies leave out some clones; in studies compared against another copy, an unresolved V gene accounts for under half, and the cause of the remainder is not known. That table supplies the V and J calls and clone size; D and trimming were determined from the DNA. The sample contains 2,000 to 2,500 clones, roughly 86% of them found a single time. Jointly, the top ten make up roughly 21% of the sample.

The germline V gene specifies SNHLY as CDR1 and FYNNEI as CDR2. Taken from cysteine to phenylalanine, the CDR3 has 14 residues. Just CDR3 DNA is preserved here, 42 bases in frame from base 1. V loses 4 bases of germline sequence and J loses 6 bases, and the interval between the two ends is 13 bases. Only one count was recorded for this clone. Its antigen has not been determined. No clone much larger than this one lies a single base away; base qualities are absent. The sample comprised CD4+ T cells from blood. The V and J genes are TRBV2 and TRBJ1-5, with a tentative D gene TRBD1 over 6 matching bases. The sequence came from a woman aged 18-29 years with POLD1 deficiency. The CDR3 region: CASSVGGGGQPQHF. The DNA reads TGTGCCAGCAGTGTAGGGGGGGGAGGTCAGCCCCAGCATTTT.